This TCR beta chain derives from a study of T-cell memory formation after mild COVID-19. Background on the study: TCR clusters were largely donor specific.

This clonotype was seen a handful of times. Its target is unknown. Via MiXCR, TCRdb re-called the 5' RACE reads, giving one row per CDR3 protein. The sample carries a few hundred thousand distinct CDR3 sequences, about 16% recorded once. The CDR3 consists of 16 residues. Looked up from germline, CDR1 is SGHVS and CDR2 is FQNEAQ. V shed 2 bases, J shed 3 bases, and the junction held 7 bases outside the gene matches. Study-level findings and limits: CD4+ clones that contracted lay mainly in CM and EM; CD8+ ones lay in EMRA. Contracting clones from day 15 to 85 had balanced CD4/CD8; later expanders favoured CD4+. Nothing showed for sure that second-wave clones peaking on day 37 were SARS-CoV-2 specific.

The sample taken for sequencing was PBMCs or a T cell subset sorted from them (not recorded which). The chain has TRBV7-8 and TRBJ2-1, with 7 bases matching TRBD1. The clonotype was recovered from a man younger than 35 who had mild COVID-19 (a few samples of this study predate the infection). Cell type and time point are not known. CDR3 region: CASSLNSQGDYNEQFF. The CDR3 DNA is TGTGCCAGCAGCTTAAATTCTCAGGGGGACTACAATGAGCAGTTCTTC.